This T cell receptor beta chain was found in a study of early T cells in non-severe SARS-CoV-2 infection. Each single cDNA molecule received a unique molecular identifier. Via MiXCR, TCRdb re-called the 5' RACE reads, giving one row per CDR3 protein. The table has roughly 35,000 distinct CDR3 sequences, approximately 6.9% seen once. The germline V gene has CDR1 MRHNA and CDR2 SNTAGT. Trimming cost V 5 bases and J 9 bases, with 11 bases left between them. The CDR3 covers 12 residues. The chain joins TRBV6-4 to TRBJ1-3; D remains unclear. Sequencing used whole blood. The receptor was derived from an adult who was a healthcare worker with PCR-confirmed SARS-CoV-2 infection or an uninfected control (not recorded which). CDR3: CASSSSPGTIYF. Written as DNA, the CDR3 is TGTGCCAGCAGTTCATCCCCTGGCACCATATATTTT.